This section outlines one T cell receptor beta chain sequence together with its context. What it binds is unknown. These data are taken from a study of response to subunit inactivated influenza vaccine. Study conclusions and caveats: Researchers suggested that each seasonal influenza vaccination recruits few new T cells.

Looked up from germline, CDR1 is SEHNR and CDR2 is FQNEAQ (reference sequence). The CDR3 runs 15 residues. Between the trimmed V and J ends, which lost 1 base and 4 bases, there was a span of 13 bases. TCRdb re-derived calls from the RT-PCR reads in MiXCR, one entry per CDR3 protein. The table has approximately 500,000 distinct CDR3 sequences, over 10% seen once; the top ten hold about an eighth. The chain couples TRBV7-9 to TRBJ1-1; D gene unclear. The source is a man aged 45-60 years who received an inactivated influenza vaccine. The sample was PBMCs from blood, taken 45 days after vaccination. CDR3 in DNA: TGTGCCAGCAGCTTAGTGGGAGGGCGGACCACTGAAGCTTTCTTT. As protein: CASSLVGGRTTEAFF.